This T cell receptor (beta chain) was sequenced during a study of CXCR3-negative and CXCR3-positive naive CD8 T cells. The TRB cDNA libraries were prepared by 5' RACE with UMI labels. Reprocessing the 5' RACE reads, TCRdb reports a single entry for every CDR3 protein and omits DNA. The sample has some 130,000 distinct CDR3 sequences; the top ten hold 0.29%. With regard to this clonotype: The antigen remains undetermined.

The study, taken as a whole, reports: Similar TRBV-TRBJ gene usage was seen in naive CXCR3-negative and CXCR3-positive cells, but not in memory cells.

The CDR3 has 15 residues. Germline V gives CDR1 DFQATT, CDR2 SNEGSKA (reference sequence). This clonotype was obtained from a human donor in good health. Some clones in this sample may be carry-over from other donors' samples. The specimen sequenced was naive CXCR3- CD8+ T cells from blood. Described subset: CD45RO-CCR7+CD27+CD95- naive CD8+ T cells lacking CXCR3 (TNR3-). This chain connects TRBV20-1 to TRBJ2-1; TCRdb selects TRBD1, and the lack of DNA leaves this call unchecked. CDR3 sequence reads: CSAKVRDTIYNEQFF.